This TCR beta chain is from a study of blood T cell repertoires in COVID-19. The wider study: Acute and convalescent COVID-19 samples came from the United States, Italy and Spain. T cells, B-cell-depleted T cells, or PBMCs provided the cDNA or gDNA that served as material.

Assay used: immunoSEQ multiplex PCR; TCRdb lists only in-frame clones, some missing. Of some 270,000 clones in the sample, approximately 90% were seen once. This clone was counted a single time. Sequencing used peripheral blood. The clonotype was recovered from a young man with acute or convalescent COVID-19.

This CDR3 reads CATRTGVANEQFF. CDR3 bases: TGTGCCACCAGGACAGGGGTGGCCAATGAGCAGTTCTTC. The J gene is TRBJ2-1, the V gene TRBV15; TRBD1 aligns across 8 bases. Germline trimming cut 6 bases from V and 6 bases from J; bases unmatched to any gene: 4. The length of the CDR3 is 13 residues. Germline lookup yields CDR1 LNHNV and CDR2 YYDKDF (reference sequence). The full variable domain, rest sourced from reference TRBV15 and TRBJ2-1, is DAMVIQNPRYQVTQFGKPVTLSCSQTLNHNVMYWYQQKSSQAPKLLFHYYDKDFNNEADTPDNFQSRRPNTSFCFLDIRSPGLGDTAMYLCATRTGVANEQFFGPGTRLTVL.